This record looks at one T cell receptor beta chain sequence and its context. Its antigen is unidentified. These data are taken from a study of T cells expressing NK-cell markers. Study observations and caveats: In a handful of donors, these clonotypes also led the CD3+CD56-NKG2C+ fraction.

TCRdb reprocessed the 5' RACE reads, with one entry per CDR3 protein and no DNA. This sample contains 550,000 to 600,000 distinct CDR3 sequences. CDR3 length: 13 residues. Looked up from germline, CDR1 is SGHRS and CDR2 is YFSETQ. The V call is TRBV5-1, the J call TRBJ2-4; TCRdb gives TRBD2 as the D gene, but with no DNA this cannot be confirmed. The sample consisted of blood T cells: a sorted CD56 or NKG2C T cell subset, CD4+ or CD8+ T cells, or bulk PBMC T cells (not recorded which). The clonotype was recovered from a man aged 18 to 29 in good health. The CDR3 loop reads CASTGSSENIQYF.